This T cell receptor beta chain appears in the sequencing data of a study of regulatory and conventional T cells in RAG deficiency. The study's findings and limits: In Omenn syndrome, Treg and Tconv repertoires overlapped >75%. Control T-cell subsets had markedly higher Shannon entropy and lower Simpson indices than RAG-deficient patients. Omenn syndrome and CID/AS patients had roughly 100-fold fewer unique Treg TCR beta sequences, versus roughly 10-fold elsewhere.

As concerns this clone: Antigen unknown.

Conventional CD4+ T cells were sorted from blood as CD25-low CD127-high cells. TCRdb's copy holds only in-frame clones and misses some; the assay was immunoSEQ multiplex PCR. This table has about 46,000 clones, 70% to 90% appearing once. The CDR3 consists of 15 residues. Looked up from germline, CDR1 is SGHDT and CDR2 is YYEEEE. The germline V and J ends were trimmed by 4 bases and 0 bases, with 11 bases remaining between them. These same records also appear under a second study, on regulatory T cells. That source reports: Primers: 52 TRBV forward and 13 TRBJ reverse. In patients, unique TRB V-J pairs were restricted and V/J usage skewed, especially in Tregs.

J is TRBJ1-3 and V is TRBV5-6, with no clear D. Sequencing was performed on CD4+ effector T cells sorted from blood. The source of this sequence is a human donor in good health. CDR3 loop: CASSITITSGNTIYF. CDR3 sequence (DNA): TGTGCCAGCAGCATCACTATCACCTCTGGAAACACCATATATTTT. Full variable domain (missing parts from reference TRBV5-6 and TRBJ1-3): DAGVTQSPTHLIKTRGQQVTLRCSPKSGHDTVSWYQQALGQGPQFIFQYYEEEERQRGNFPDRFSGHQFPNYSSELNVNALLLGDSALYLCASSITITSGNTIYFGEGSWLTVV.